The next 13 T cell receptor beta chains were all read from a single sample in a study of HIV-infected patients and healthy controls. Roughly three months, about 14 weeks, into antiretroviral therapy, follow-up blood was collected. Whole blood was used without fractionation, so all unsorted peripheral T cells were included. cDNA was made from 500 ng RNA using alpha and beta constant primers. Separate chain-specific third strand synthesis with multiplexing indices produced the alpha and beta libraries. TCRdb re-analysed the 5' RACE reads in MiXCR, keeping a single row per CDR3 protein. The repertoire consists of 19,000 or so distinct CDR3 sequences, with 8.5% occurring once and the leading ten covering 20% to 25%. The material sequenced was blood, taken during antiretroviral therapy. All receptors derive from an adult with HIV infection.

This clonotype was counted at least ten times. The V gene is TRBV4-1, the J gene TRBJ2-7; D might be TRBD1 or TRBD2, each matching 6 bases. Germline V CDR1 and CDR2: MGHRA, YSYEKL. The CDR3 totals 16 residues. V was shortened by 4 bases and J by 4 bases, with 20 bases between the two germline ends. CDR3 in DNA: TGCGCCAGCAGCCCCGTAACGGGAGCCAGGGGATACGAGCAGTACTTC. It specifies CASSPVTGARGYEQYF.

This clonotype was picked up many times. CDR3 coding DNA: TGTGCCACCAGTTTGCGGGAGGGCCTCAATGAGCAGTTCTTC. Protein product: CATSLREGLNEQFF. The rearrangement joins TRBV24-1 to TRBJ2-1, with 9 bases matching TRBD2. Germline values: CDR1 KGHDR, CDR2 SFDVKD. This CDR3 spans 14 amino acids. Trimming at V came to 6 bases and at J to 6 bases, leaving 5 bases not matched to a gene.

The sample holds many counts of this clonotype. This sequence joins TRBV6-5 and TRBJ2-7, with D possibly TRBD1 on 5 matching bases. The V end was cut by 6 bases, the J end by 1 base, with 10 bases between. Germline V gene sequence: CDR1 MNHEY, CDR2 SVGAGI. The CDR3 is made up of 13 amino acids. In DNA form, the CDR3 reads TGTGCCAGCAGATCTTCAGGGTCCTACGAGCAGTACTTC. Translating gives CASRSSGSYEQYF.

Ten or more counts support this clonotype. The genes are TRBV18 and TRBJ2-5; perhaps TRBD1 as D (5 bases). CDR3 length: 15 residues. V lost 1 base to trimming and J lost 5 bases, with 14 bases between them. Germline-derived CDR1 and CDR2 are KGHSH and LQKENI. The CDR3 DNA reads as TGTGCCAGCTCACCACAAGGGGCCAATCGGGAGACCCAGTACTTC. Amino acids: CASSPQGANRETQYF.

This clonotype was recorded at least ten times. This chain connects TRBV12-3 or TRBV12-4 to TRBJ2-7, with 8 bases aligning to TRBD1. This CDR3 has 14 amino acids. Trimming at V came to 1 base and at J to 6 bases, leaving 5 bases not matched to a gene. CDR3 residues: CASSLGQGRREQYF. In DNA form, the CDR3 reads TGTGCCAGCAGTTTAGGACAGGGGAGGCGCGAGCAGTACTTC.

This clonotype has ten or more counts. The rearrangement uses TRBV28 and TRBJ2-7, with no clear D. Deletions cut 5 bases from V and 5 bases from J, with 10 bases between. Germline V gene lookup returns CDR1 MDHEN and CDR2 SYDVKM. The CDR3 length is 12 residues. For the CDR3, the DNA is TGTGCCAGCAGTCCCCTTATGAACGAGCAGTACTTC. This encodes CASSPLMNEQYF.

Sample share makes this clonotype medium-sized. This chain connects TRBV6-2 or TRBV6-3 to TRBJ1-5; D is uncertain. Germline lookup yields CDR1 MNHEY and CDR2 SVGEGT. The V and J ends lost 5 bases and 7 bases respectively, with 15 bases between them. The CDR3 extends over 14 amino acids. For the CDR3, the DNA is TGTGCCAGCAGTACCCAGGCCCTGGGGCAGCCCCAGCATTTT. Its protein is CASSTQALGQPQHF.

This clonotype was seen at least ten times. The chain is built from TRBV30 and TRBJ1-2; D is ambiguous. V dropped 2 bases and J dropped 3 bases, with 7 bases sitting between them. Germline CDR1 reads GTSNPN; CDR2 reads SVGIG (reference sequence). The CDR3 loop spans 12 amino acids. This CDR3 reads CAWSLSDYGYTF. The CDR3 nucleotides are TGTGCCTGGAGTCTGTCAGACTATGGCTACACCTTC. The full variable domain, with the rest looked up from reference TRBV30 and TRBJ1-2, is SQTIHQWPATLVQPVGSPLSLECTVEGTSNPNLYWYRQAAGRGLQLLFYSVGIGQISSEVPQNLSASRPQDRQFILSSKKLLLSDSGFYLCAWSLSDYGYTFGSGTRLTVV.

At least ten counts were recorded for this clonotype. The V and J genes are TRBV7-3 and TRBJ2-3; no definite D call. CDR1 SGHTA and CDR2 FQGTGA come from the germline V gene. V was clipped by 10 bases and J by 0 bases, with 14 bases between them. This CDR3 region has 14 residues. Here the CDR3 DNA reads TGTGCCACCCGCCCGGACCCTAGCACAGATACGCAGTATTTT. The encoded protein is CATRPDPSTDTQYF.

This clonotype was seen ten or more times. The genes are TRBV6-2 or TRBV6-3 and TRBJ1-5, with 7 bases identical to TRBD1. Germline V CDR1 and CDR2: MNHEY, SVGEGT. Trimming cost V 4 bases and J 0 bases; bases outside gene matches: 15. The CDR3 length is 19 residues. The CDR3 spells CASSLSGQTSLSSNQPQHF. CDR3 in DNA: TGTGCCAGCAGTTTATCGGGACAGACATCCCTCTCTAGCAATCAGCCCCAGCATTTT.

In this sample, this clonotype turned up many times. The chain recombines TRBV28 with TRBJ1-5, with D unresolved. The CDR3 is made up of 13 amino acids. Germline CDR1 reads MDHEN; CDR2 reads SYDVKM. Trimming left V 3 bases short and J 6 bases short, with 9 bases between. In DNA form, the CDR3 reads TGTGCCAGCAGTTTTCCCGTCCGTCAGCCCCAGCATTTT. Its translation is CASSFPVRQPQHF.

This clonotype showed up many times. The gene calls are TRBV19 and TRBJ1-5; D remains ambiguous. CDR3 size: 14 residues. Germline V CDR1 and CDR2: LNHDA, SQIVND (reference sequence). Trimming took off 7 bases at V and 0 bases at J, with 10 bases between the two ends. CDR3 residues: CASISADSNQPQHF. CDR3 DNA sequence: TGTGCCAGTATCTCCGCCGATAGCAATCAGCCCCAGCATTTT.

The chain carries TRBV19 and TRBJ2-1, with 7 bases that match TRBD2. With V trimmed by 3 bases and J by 6 bases, 5 bases remained unmatched. Germline V lookup: CDR1 LNHDA, CDR2 SQIVND (reference sequence). The CDR3 is 14 residues long. The CDR3 here is CASSIDGRINEQFF. CDR3 bases: TGTGCCAGTAGTATTGACGGGAGGATCAATGAGCAGTTCTTC.